This TCR beta chain was sequenced for a study of OX40 agonist ivuxolimab in advanced cancers. Here immunoSEQ multiplex PCR was the method, and the copy in TCRdb shows in-frame clones only, minus some. The sample contains around 74,000 clones, approximately 83% of which appear only once. The CDR3 is 17 amino acids. Trimming took off 4 bases at V and 4 bases at J, with 22 bases between the two ends. Germline V gene data show CDR1 as SGHVS and CDR2 as FNYEAQ. This clonotype was sampled from an adult with an advanced solid tumor such as melanoma, head and neck, liver or kidney cancer. The sample in question was CD4+ or CD8+ T cells sorted from blood, obtained in a trial of the OX40 agonist ivuxolimab. V gene TRBV7-6 combines with J gene TRBJ1-2; tentatively, D is TRBD1 (6 bases). CDR3 amino acids: CASSSLVGPDSPYGYTF. The CDR3 DNA sequence: TGTGCCAGCAGCTCCTTAGTTGGCCCGGACAGCCCCTATGGCTACACCTTC.